These T cell receptor beta chains were read from a single sample in a study of cytomegalovirus exposure and HLA in healthy donors. Profiled with immunoSEQ multiplex PCR; TCRdb holds only in-frame clones, not every one. The specimen's table records roughly 72,000 clones. Specimen: PBMCs. The receptor set was obtained from a man younger than 30 in good health and CMV-seropositive. The CDR3 runs from the conserved cysteine through the conserved F or W. A D gene is named only where the DNA matches it firmly.

NA	TRBJ2-6	TRBV7-2	TGTGCCAGCAGCCAGACAGGGGAGGGCAACGTCCTGACTTTC	CASSQTGEGNVLTF
NA	TRBJ1-5	TRBV7-6	TGTGCCAGCAGCTTAGTCGGTCAGCCCCAGCATTTT	CASSLVGQPQHF
TRBD1	TRBJ1-2	TRBV28	TGTGCCAGCAGGACGACAGGGGGCCGTGGCTACACCTTC	CASRTTGGRGYTF
NA	TRBJ2-2	TRBV15	TGTGCCACCAGCAGAGCTCGGACCGGGGAGCTGTTTTTT	CATSRARTGELFF
TRBD1	TRBJ2-1	TRBV27	TGTGCCAGCAGTTTGACAGGGGAGTCCTACAATGAGCAGTTCTTC	CASSLTGESYNEQFF
NA	TRBJ2-7	TRBV28	TGTGCCAGCAGTTTATCCGTCAGAACCTACGAGCAGTACTTC	CASSLSVRTYEQYF
NA	TRBJ2-2	TRBV28	TGTGCCAGCTGCGCGGGTATGAACACCGGGGAGCTGTTTTTT	CASCAGMNTGELFF
NA	TRBJ1-1	TRBV5-1	TGCGCCAGCAGCTCGGACAGCATGAACACTGAAGCTTTCTTT	CASSSDSMNTEAFF
NA	TRBJ2-6	TRBV4-1	TGCGCCAGCAGCCAACTTTTGTTTGGGGCCAACGTCCTGACTTTC	CASSQLLFGANVLTF
TRBD2	TRBJ2-3	TRBV7-2	TGTGCCAGCAGCCTTTTCAGACTAGCGGGGGGGCGAGATACGCAGTATTTT	CASSLFRLAGGRDTQYF
TRBD1	TRBJ1-1	TRBV14	TGTGCCAGCAGCACACAGGGGAGAACTGAAGCTTTCTTT	CASSTQGRTEAFF
TRBD2	TRBJ2-1	TRBV5-4	TGTGCCAGCAGCTTGGACGGGGGGATCGACAATGAGCAGTTCTTC	CASSLDGGIDNEQFF
NA	TRBJ1-2	TRBV5-8	TGTGCCAGCAGCTTGGGGCACGAGGGTGTGGGCTACACCTTC	CASSLGHEGVGYTF
NA	TRBJ1-2	TRBV20-1	TGCAGTGCTGGGGGCCGGGGCAATTTC	CSAGGRGNF
NA	TRBJ1-5	TRBV7-2	TGTGCCAGCAGCTTTCCCCCTAAGCCCCAGCATTTT	CASSFPPKPQHF
TRBD2	TRBJ2-1	TRBV11-2	TGTGCCAGCAGCTTAGCGGGACTAGCGTTCGATGAGCAGTTCTTC	CASSLAGLAFDEQFF
NA	TRBJ1-2	TRBV2	TGTGCCAGCAGTAGCAGGTCTGACCGCGGCTACACCTTC	CASSSRSDRGYTF
TRBD1	TRBJ1-5	TRBV2	TGTGCCAGCAGCGCAAACAGGGGGCGGCAGCCCCAGCATTTT	CASSANRGRQPQHF
TRBD1	TRBJ2-7	TRBV4-1	TGCGCCAGCAGCCAAGTGGTTAAAAGGACAGGGGTATCCTACGAGCAGTACTTC	CASSQVVKRTGVSYEQYF
TRBD2	TRBJ2-7	TRBV28	TGTGCCAGCAGTTTAAAGGGAGGGGCAGGCTTATCCTACGAGCAGTACTTC	CASSLKGGAGLSYEQYF
NA	TRBJ2-2	TRBV28	TGTGCCAGCAGTATGGACACAGCATACACCGGGGAGCTGTTTTTT	CASSMDTAYTGELFF
TRBD2	TRBJ2-7	TRBV19	TGTGCCAGTAGCTTTAGCGGGAGAAACTACGAGCAGTACTTC	CASSFSGRNYEQYF
NA	TRBJ1-2	TRBV28	TGTGCCAGCAGTTTACGTTTCAGGGACTACACCTTC	CASSLRFRDYTF
NA	TRBJ1-5	TRBV10-3	TGTGCCATCAGTCCTGGGGCGGGGGCCCAGCATTTT	CAISPGAGAQHF
NA	TRBJ1-6	TRBV25-1	TGTGCCAGCAGTGATCCCGGCTTTGACTCCTCGGGGTCACCCCTCCACTTT	CASSDPGFDSSGSPLHF
NA	TRBJ1-3	TRBV7-2	TGTGCCAGCACCCAACCCCCCGCAGACAACTCTGGAAACACCATATATTTT	CASTQPPADNSGNTIYF